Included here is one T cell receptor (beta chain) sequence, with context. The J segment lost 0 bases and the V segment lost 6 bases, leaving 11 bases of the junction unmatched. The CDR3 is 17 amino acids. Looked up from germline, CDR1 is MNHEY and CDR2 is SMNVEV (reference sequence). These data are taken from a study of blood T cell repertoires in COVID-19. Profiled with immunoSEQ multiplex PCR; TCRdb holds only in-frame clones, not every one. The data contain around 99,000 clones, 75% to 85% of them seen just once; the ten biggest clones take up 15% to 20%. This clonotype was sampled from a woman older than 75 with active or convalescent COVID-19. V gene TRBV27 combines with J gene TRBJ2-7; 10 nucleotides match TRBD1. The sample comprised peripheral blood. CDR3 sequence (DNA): TGTGCCAGCAGAGCTGGGGGCGGACAGGGGGGCTCCTACGAGCAGTACTTC. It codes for CASRAGGGQGGSYEQYF.